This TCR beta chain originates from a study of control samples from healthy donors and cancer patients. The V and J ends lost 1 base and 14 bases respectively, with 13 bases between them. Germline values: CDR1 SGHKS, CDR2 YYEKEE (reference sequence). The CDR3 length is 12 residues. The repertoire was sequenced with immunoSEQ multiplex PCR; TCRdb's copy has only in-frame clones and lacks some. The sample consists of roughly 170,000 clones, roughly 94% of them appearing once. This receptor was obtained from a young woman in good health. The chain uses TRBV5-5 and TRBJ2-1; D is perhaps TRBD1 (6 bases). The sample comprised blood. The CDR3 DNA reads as TGTGCCAGCAGCTTGTCAGAGGACAGCGAGTTCTTC. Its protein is CASSLSEDSEFF.